The 20 T cell receptor beta chains given below trace back to one sample, sequenced in a study of shared clonotypes between healthy human individuals. Naive CD8 cells lacked CD45RO and underwent positive selection for CCR7, leaving out terminally differentiated effector memory CD45RA+ cells. Only in-frame clones appear in the TCRdb table, and some are missing; sequencing was by immunoSEQ multiplex PCR. The sample carries around 640,000 clones, approximately 96% recorded once. Material: naive CD8+ T cells sorted from blood. These TCRs come from a woman aged 25 to 39 in good health.

The J gene is TRBJ2-7, the V gene TRBV5-6; 11 nucleotides line up with TRBD2. CDR1 and CDR2 (germline): SGHDT, YYEEEE. This CDR3 has 15 amino acids. V lost 3 bases, J lost 4 bases, and 6 bases stayed unmatched. The DNA of the CDR3 is TGTGCCAGCAGCTACGGGACTAGCGGCTCTTACGAGCAGTACTTC. It is translated as CASSYGTSGSYEQYF.

V gene TRBV2 combines with J gene TRBJ2-3; tentative D call: TRBD1 (5 bases). The germline gives CDR1 SNHLY, CDR2 FYNNEI. Trimming left V 5 bases short and J 2 bases short, with 17 bases between. The CDR3 has 16 residues. Here the CDR3 reads CASSPAPRELTDTQYF. The CDR3 DNA sequence: TGTGCCAGCAGTCCGGCTCCCAGGGAACTCACAGATACGCAGTATTTT.

This sequence joins TRBV5-6 and TRBJ1-4; D remains ambiguous. The CDR3 runs to 13 residues. V was shortened by 4 bases and J by 5 bases, with 9 bases between the two germline ends. The germline V gene encodes CDR1 SGHDT and CDR2 YYEEEE. The DNA for the CDR3 is TGTGCCAGCAGCATGAGACCGAATGAAAAACTGTTTTTT. This translates into CASSMRPNEKLFF.

This clone was observed once. The same CDR3 can be traced to other DNA sequences in this sample. This rearrangement joins TRBV9 to TRBJ2-7; 7 positions match TRBD1. The germline CDR1 and CDR2 sequences are SGDLS and YYNGEE. This CDR3 contains 13 residues. The V gene end was trimmed by 4 bases and the J gene end by 0 bases; junction bases not matched to a gene: 1. The DNA of the CDR3 is TGTGCCAGCAGCCCAGGGGGCTCCTACGAGCAGTACTTC. It codes for CASSPGGSYEQYF.

The rearrangement joins TRBV2 to TRBJ2-7; D may be TRBD2 (5 bases). Per the germline V gene, CDR1 is SNHLY and CDR2 is FYNNEI. Trimming pared 6 bases from V and 7 bases from J, leaving 16 bases between. This CDR3 region has 13 residues. CDR3: CASSKSSRDEQYF. The CDR3 DNA follows: TGTGCCAGCAGCAAGAGCTCCCGGGATGAGCAGTACTTC.

This sequence joins TRBV5-4 and TRBJ2-7; D call uncertain. The CDR3 covers 13 residues. Germline V gives CDR1 SGHNT, CDR2 YYREEE (reference sequence). The ends were cut back, 4 bases at V and 3 bases at J, with 11 bases in the middle. This CDR3 reads CASSPGAVYEQYF. CDR3 in DNA: TGTGCCAGCAGCCCCGGAGCAGTCTACGAGCAGTACTTC.

This chain links TRBV7-9 with TRBJ2-2; possibly TRBD2 for D (6 bases). Germline V gene sequence: CDR1 SEHNR, CDR2 FQNEAQ (reference sequence). V was shortened by 3 bases and J by 7 bases, with 9 bases between the two germline ends. The CDR3 has 13 residues. The CDR3 protein is CASSLGTRGELFF. The CDR3 DNA sequence: TGTGCCAGCAGCTTGGGGACTCGCGGGGAGCTGTTTTTT. Based on the CDR3 plus reference TRBV7-9 and TRBJ2-2, the full variable domain is DTGVSQNPRHKITKRGQNVTFRCDPISEHNRLYWYRQTLGQGPEFLTYFQNEAQLEKSRLLSDRFSAERPKGSFSTLEIQRTEQGDSAMYLCASSLGTRGELFFGEGSRLTVL.

The chain has TRBV5-4 and TRBJ2-5; D unclear. CDR1 and CDR2 (germline): SGHNT, YYREEE (reference sequence). V lost 4 bases and J lost 2, with 9 bases in between. The CDR3 totals 13 residues. The CDR3 DNA reads as TGTGCCAGCAGCCCCGCGTCTCAAGAGACCCAGTACTTC. Protein product: CASSPASQETQYF.

The gene calls are TRBV13 and TRBJ1-1; no firm D call. V gave up 5 bases and J gave up 5 bases, with 15 bases separating them. The CDR3 is 14 residues long. CDR1 and CDR2 from the germline V gene are PRHDT and FYEKMQ (reference sequence). This CDR3 reads CASSPGGRVTEAFF. CDR3 DNA: TGTGCCAGCAGCCCAGGCGGGAGGGTGACTGAAGCTTTCTTT.

The count of this clone is one. The chain carries TRBV30 and TRBJ2-1, with 14 positions matching TRBD2. This CDR3 spans 15 amino acids. V lost 3 bases and J lost 6; bases outside the gene matches: 4. In germline, CDR1 is GTSNPN, CDR2 SVGIG (reference sequence). The CDR3 loop reads CAWRRTSGRSNEQFF. The CDR3 DNA reads as TGTGCCTGGAGGCGGACTAGCGGGAGGAGCAATGAGCAGTTCTTC.

This chain links TRBV28 with TRBJ2-5, with D possibly TRBD2 on 5 matching bases. The CDR3 extends over 14 amino acids. CDR1 and CDR2 (germline): MDHEN, SYDVKM. V lost 2 bases, J lost 5 bases, and 12 bases lay in between. The CDR3 bases are TGTGCCAGCAGTTTAACCGGGAACGGGGAGACCCAGTACTTC. The encoded protein is CASSLTGNGETQYF.

The V and J genes are TRBV7-6 and TRBJ1-4; no reliable D call. This CDR3 spans 15 amino acids. Trimming shortened V by 1 base and J by 0 bases, and 6 bases separated the two germline ends. Per germline, CDR1 SGHVS and CDR2 FNYEAQ. CDR3 nucleotide sequence: TGTGCCAGCAGCTTAGAGATTGCAACTAATGAAAAACTGTTTTTT. Protein sequence: CASSLEIATNEKLFF.

The chain recombines TRBV7-7 with TRBJ2-2; TRBD1 aligns across 9 bases. V shed 5 bases, J shed 6 bases, and the junction held 10 bases outside the gene matches. In germline, CDR1 is SSHAT, CDR2 FNYEAQ (reference sequence). The length of the CDR3 is 16 residues. CDR3 nucleotide sequence: TGTGCCAGCAGCCTCTGGACAGGGGAAAGTTCCGGGGAGCTGTTTTTT. Its protein is CASSLWTGESSGELFF. Drawing the rest from reference TRBV7-7 and TRBJ2-2, the complete variable domain is GAGVSQSPRYKVTKRGQDVTLRCDPISSHATLYWYQQALGQGPEFLTYFNYEAQPDKSGLPSDRFSAERPEGSISTLTIQRTEQRDSAMYRCASSLWTGESSGELFFGEGSRLTVL.

V usage is TRBV10-3 and J usage is TRBJ2-7; D is uncertain. The germline V gene encodes CDR1 ENHRY and CDR2 SYGVKD. This CDR3 spans 15 amino acids. V lost 3 bases, J lost 4 bases, and 16 bases lay in between. The CDR3 is CAISELHSVGYEQYF. The CDR3 DNA reads as TGTGCCATCAGTGAACTTCATTCAGTGGGGTACGAGCAGTACTTC.

This chain links TRBV27 with TRBJ1-6, with a weak D call TRBD1 (5 bases). CDR3 length equals 14 residues. Trimming took 5 bases from V and 10 from J, leaving 15 bases between them. Germline lookup yields CDR1 MNHEY and CDR2 SMNVEV (reference sequence). CDR3 in DNA: TGTGCCAGCAGTCCCAGTGGGGGGTACTCACCCCTCCACTTT. It is translated as CASSPSGGYSPLHF.

The chain couples TRBV11-2 to TRBJ1-2; D is unclear. The V end was cut by 1 base, the J end by 2 bases, with 5 bases between. Germline CDR1 reads SGHAT; CDR2 reads FQNNGV. CDR3 length: 13 amino acids. CDR3 nucleotides: TGTGCCAGCAGCTTAGCGTCGAACTATGGCTACACCTTC. Translating it yields CASSLASNYGYTF.

A single count supports this clone. The CDR3 region is CASGDRGNQETQYF. The CDR3 nucleotides read TGCGCCAGCGGGGACAGGGGCAACCAAGAGACCCAGTACTTC. This chain joins TRBV5-1 and TRBJ2-5; the match to TRBD1 covers 10 bases. Germline assignment: CDR1 SGHRS and CDR2 YFSETQ. After removal of 7 bases from V and 0 bases from J, the junction contained 3 bases not matched to a gene. This CDR3 contains 14 residues.

The rearrangement joins TRBV9 to TRBJ2-7; D is tentatively TRBD1 or TRBD2 (5 bases each). V was cut by 0 bases and J by 0 bases, with 10 bases left in between. Germline CDR1 reads SGDLS; CDR2 reads YYNGEE. The CDR3 is 15 amino acids. Here the CDR3 reads CASSVGGAFSYEQYF. The CDR3 DNA sequence: TGTGCCAGCAGCGTAGGAGGGGCCTTCTCCTACGAGCAGTACTTC.

A single count supports this clone. This chain joins TRBV19 and TRBJ1-1; 9 nucleotides match TRBD1. With V trimmed by 5 bases and J by 5 bases, 9 bases remained unmatched. The CDR3 contains 15 residues. Germline CDR1 reads LNHDA; CDR2 reads SQIVND (reference sequence). The CDR3 DNA reads TGTGCCAGTAGTGCACCCCGGGACAGGGCGACTGAAGCTTTCTTT. Its translation: CASSAPRDRATEAFF. Full variable domain (remainder filled in from reference TRBV19 and TRBJ1-1): DGGITQSPKYLFRKEGQNVTLSCEQNLNHDAMYWYRQDPGQGLRLIYYSQIVNDFQKGDIAEGYSVSREKKESFPLTVTSAQKNPTAFYLCASSAPRDRATEAFFGQGTRLTVV.

J is TRBJ2-5 and V is TRBV28; tentatively, D is TRBD1 (6 bases). This CDR3 is built from 17 residues. V was clipped by 4 bases and J by 2 bases, with 20 bases between them. Germline lookup yields CDR1 MDHEN and CDR2 SYDVKM. Written as DNA, the CDR3 is TGTGCCAGCAGTTCCCCGGGACGTAGTAGGGGGCAAGAGACCCAGTACTTC. The encoded protein is CASSSPGRSRGQETQYF.